This entry features one T cell receptor beta chain sequence. The data stem from a study of cytomegalovirus exposure and HLA in healthy donors. V lost 2 bases and J 6 bases, leaving 6 bases between the germline ends. Germline values: CDR1 SGHNT, CDR2 YYREEE (reference sequence). The CDR3 is 13 residues long. With 60 Vbeta and 13 Jbeta primers, the PCR was carried out. Only in-frame clones appear in the TCRdb table, and some are missing; sequencing was by immunoSEQ multiplex PCR. There are around 230,000 clones in the sample; 82% occur only once, and roughly 6% lies in the top ten. Sequenced input: PBMCs. The chain couples TRBV5-4 to TRBJ1-6, with D possibly TRBD1 on 5 matching bases. This receptor was taken from a man aged 40-50 years in good health and CMV-seropositive. CDR3 in amino acids: CASSFGANSPLHF. CDR3 nucleotide sequence: TGTGCCAGCAGCTTTGGGGCTAATTCACCCCTCCACTTT.